This entry describes one TCR beta chain. What it recognizes is unknown. Germline CDR1 and CDR2: DFQATT and SNEGSKA (reference sequence). The CDR3 length is 15 residues. This entry is derived from a study of T cells expressing NK-cell markers. Turning to the study itself: CD3+CD56+NKG2C+, CD3+CD56+NKG2C- and CD3+CD56-NKG2C+ T cells, once sorted, supplied the TCR beta repertoires.

Findings of the study overall: Each of over 5 donors carried dominant NKG2C+ clonotypes accounting for about 1.0-8% of CD8+ T cells.

5'RACE template switching with UMIs generated TCR beta cDNA. TCRdb re-called the 5' RACE reads and gives one entry per CDR3 protein, without DNA. The specimen's table records about 460,000 distinct CDR3 sequences. The source is a woman aged 50 to 65 in good health. The sequenced sample was blood T cells: a sorted CD56 or NKG2C T cell subset, CD4+ or CD8+ T cells, or bulk PBMC T cells (not recorded which). V gene TRBV20-1 combines with J gene TRBJ2-5; TCRdb outputs TRBD1, but without DNA this stays unchecked. CDR3 sequence: CSAKYSTGKGETQYF.